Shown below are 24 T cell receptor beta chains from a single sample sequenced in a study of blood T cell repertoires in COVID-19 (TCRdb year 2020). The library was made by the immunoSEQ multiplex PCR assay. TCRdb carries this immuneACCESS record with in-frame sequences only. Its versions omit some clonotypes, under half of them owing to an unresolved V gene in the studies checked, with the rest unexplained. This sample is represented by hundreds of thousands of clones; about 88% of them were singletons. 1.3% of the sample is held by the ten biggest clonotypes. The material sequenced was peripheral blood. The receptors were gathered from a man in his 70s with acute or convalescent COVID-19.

CDR3 nucleotide sequence: TGTGCCAGCAGCCAAGACGGCGGGGGGGCAATGGAGACCCAGTACTTC. Amino acid sequence: CASSQDGGGAMETQYF. The chain joins TRBV3-1 (or the pseudogene TRBV3-2) to TRBJ2-5; 9 nucleotides align to TRBD2. Losses at the gene ends were 0 bases for V and 5 bases for J; bases not matched to a gene: 7. The CDR3 length is 16 residues. CDR1 and CDR2 (germline): LGHDT, YNNKEL (reference sequence).

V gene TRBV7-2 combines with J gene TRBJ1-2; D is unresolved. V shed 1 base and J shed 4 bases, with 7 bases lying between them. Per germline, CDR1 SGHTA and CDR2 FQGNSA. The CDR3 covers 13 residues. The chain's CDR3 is CASSLGPLYGYTF. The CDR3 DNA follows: TGTGCCAGCAGCTTAGGGCCCCTCTATGGCTACACCTTC. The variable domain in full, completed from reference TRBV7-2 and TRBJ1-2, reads GAGVSQSPSNKVTEKGKDVELRCDPISGHTALYWYRQSLGQGLEFLIYFQGNSAPDKSGLPSDRFSAERTGGSVSTLTIQRTQQEDSAVYLCASSLGPLYGYTFGSGTRLTVV.

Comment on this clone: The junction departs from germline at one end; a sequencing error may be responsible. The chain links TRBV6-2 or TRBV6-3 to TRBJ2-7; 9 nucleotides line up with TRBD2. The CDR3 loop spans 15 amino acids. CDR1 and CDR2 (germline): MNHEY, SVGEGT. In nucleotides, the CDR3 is TGTGCCAGCAGTCACGCCGGGACTAGCTCCCACGAGCAGTACTTC. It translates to CASSHAGTSSHEQYF.

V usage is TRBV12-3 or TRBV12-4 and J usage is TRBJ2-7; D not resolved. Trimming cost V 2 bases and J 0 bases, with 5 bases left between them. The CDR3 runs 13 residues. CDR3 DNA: TGTGCCAGCAGTTTATTGAGCTCCTACGAGCAGTACTTC. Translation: CASSLLSSYEQYF.

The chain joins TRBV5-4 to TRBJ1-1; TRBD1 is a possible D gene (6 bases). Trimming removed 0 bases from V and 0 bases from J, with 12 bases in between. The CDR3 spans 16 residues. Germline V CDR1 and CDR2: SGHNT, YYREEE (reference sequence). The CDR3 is CASSLEQGLLNTEAFF. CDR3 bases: TGTGCCAGCAGCTTGGAACAGGGTCTTTTGAACACTGAAGCTTTCTTT.

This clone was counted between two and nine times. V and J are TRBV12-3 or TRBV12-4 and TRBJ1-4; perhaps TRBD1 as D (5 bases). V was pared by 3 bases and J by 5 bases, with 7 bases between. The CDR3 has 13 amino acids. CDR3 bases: TGTGCCAGCAGTTTTCGACAGAATGAAAAACTGTTTTTT. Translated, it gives CASSFRQNEKLFF.

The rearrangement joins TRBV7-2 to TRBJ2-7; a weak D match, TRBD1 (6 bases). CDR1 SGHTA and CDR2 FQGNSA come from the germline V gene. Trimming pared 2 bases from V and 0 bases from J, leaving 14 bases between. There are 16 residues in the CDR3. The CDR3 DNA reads TGTGCCAGCAGCTTATACGCAGGACAGAGCTCCTACGAGCAGTACTTC. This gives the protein CASSLYAGQSSYEQYF.

As DNA, the CDR3 is TGTGCCAGCAGGCCAGCGGGGGGTTACTCCTACGAGCAGTACTTC. This encodes CASRPAGGYSYEQYF. The genes are TRBV6-5 and TRBJ2-7, with TRBD2 matching 9 bases. The trim removed 6 bases at V and 0 bases at J, leaving 6 bases unmatched. This CDR3 is 15 amino acids long. Germline V CDR1 and CDR2: MNHEY, SVGAGI.

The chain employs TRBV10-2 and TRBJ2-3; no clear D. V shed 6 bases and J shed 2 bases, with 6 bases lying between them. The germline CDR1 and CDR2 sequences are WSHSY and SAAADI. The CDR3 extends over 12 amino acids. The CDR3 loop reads CASSAYTDTQYF. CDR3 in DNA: TGCGCCAGCAGCGCCTACACAGATACGCAGTATTTT.

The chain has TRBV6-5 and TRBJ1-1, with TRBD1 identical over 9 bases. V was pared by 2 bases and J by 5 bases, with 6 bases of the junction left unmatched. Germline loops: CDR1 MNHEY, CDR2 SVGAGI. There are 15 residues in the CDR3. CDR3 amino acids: CASSYVPTGGTEAFF. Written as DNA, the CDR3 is TGTGCCAGCAGTTACGTCCCGACAGGGGGAACTGAAGCTTTCTTT.

CDR3 amino acids: CASSSSEYYGYTF. CDR3 sequence (DNA): TGTGCCAGCAGCTCTTCGGAGTACTATGGCTACACCTTC. V is TRBV7-2 and J is TRBJ1-2; D is ambiguous. This CDR3 contains 13 residues. The germline CDR1 and CDR2 sequences are SGHTA and FQGNSA. The ends were cut back, 4 bases at V and 3 bases at J, with 9 bases in the middle.

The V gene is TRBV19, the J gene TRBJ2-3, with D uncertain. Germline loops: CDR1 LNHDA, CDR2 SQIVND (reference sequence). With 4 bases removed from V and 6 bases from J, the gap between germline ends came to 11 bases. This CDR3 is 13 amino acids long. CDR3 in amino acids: CASSRPETDTQYF. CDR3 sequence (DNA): TGTGCCAGTAGTAGGCCGGAGACGGATACGCAGTATTTT.

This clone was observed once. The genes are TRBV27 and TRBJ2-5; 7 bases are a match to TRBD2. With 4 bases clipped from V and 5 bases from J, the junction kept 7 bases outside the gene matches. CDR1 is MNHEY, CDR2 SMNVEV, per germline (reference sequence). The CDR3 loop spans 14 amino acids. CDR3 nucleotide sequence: TGTGCCAGCAGTTCGGCGGGAGTCTTGGAGACCCAGTACTTC. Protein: CASSSAGVLETQYF.

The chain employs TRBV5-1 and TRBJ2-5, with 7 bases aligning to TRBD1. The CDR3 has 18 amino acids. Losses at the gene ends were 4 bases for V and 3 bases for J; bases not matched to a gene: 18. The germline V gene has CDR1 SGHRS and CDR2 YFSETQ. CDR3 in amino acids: CASSHGASGTAFKETQYF. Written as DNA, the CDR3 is TGCGCCAGCAGCCATGGTGCCTCCGGGACAGCGTTCAAAGAGACCCAGTACTTC.

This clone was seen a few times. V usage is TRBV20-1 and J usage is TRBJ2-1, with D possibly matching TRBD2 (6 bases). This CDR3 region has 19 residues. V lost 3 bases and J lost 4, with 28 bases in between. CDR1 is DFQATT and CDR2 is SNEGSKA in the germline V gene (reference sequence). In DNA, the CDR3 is TGCAGTGCTAGTGGTGGCGGGAACCCTTTAGCCCCCATTTACAATGAGCAGTTCTTC. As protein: CSASGGGNPLAPIYNEQFF.

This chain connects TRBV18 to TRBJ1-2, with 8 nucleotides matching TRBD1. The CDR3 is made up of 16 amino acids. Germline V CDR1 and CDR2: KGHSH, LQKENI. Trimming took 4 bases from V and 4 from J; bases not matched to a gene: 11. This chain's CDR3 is CASSLGQGGPSYGYTF. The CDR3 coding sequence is TGTGCCAGCTCACTCGGACAGGGAGGGCCTAGCTATGGCTACACCTTC.

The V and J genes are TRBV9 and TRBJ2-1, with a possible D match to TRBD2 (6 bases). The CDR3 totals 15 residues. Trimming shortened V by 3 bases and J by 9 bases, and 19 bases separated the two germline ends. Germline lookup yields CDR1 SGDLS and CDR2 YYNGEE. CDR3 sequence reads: CASSAGTPLLGEQFF. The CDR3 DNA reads TGTGCCAGCAGCGCCGGGACTCCCCTTTTGGGTGAGCAGTTCTTC.

CDR3 nucleotides: TGTGCCAGCAGCGCTCGCGACTCCGATACGCAGTATTTT. It is translated as CASSARDSDTQYF. This chain uses TRBV9 with TRBJ2-3; D is ambiguous. CDR3 size: 13 residues. The germline V gene has CDR1 SGDLS and CDR2 YYNGEE. Deletions cut 3 bases from V and 6 bases from J, with 11 bases between.

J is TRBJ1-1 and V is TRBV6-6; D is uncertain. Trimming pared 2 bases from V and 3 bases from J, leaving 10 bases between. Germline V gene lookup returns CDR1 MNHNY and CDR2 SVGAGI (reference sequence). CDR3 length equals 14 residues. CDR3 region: CASSYTGVYTEAFF. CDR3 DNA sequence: TGTGCCAGCAGTTACACGGGAGTCTACACTGAAGCTTTCTTT.

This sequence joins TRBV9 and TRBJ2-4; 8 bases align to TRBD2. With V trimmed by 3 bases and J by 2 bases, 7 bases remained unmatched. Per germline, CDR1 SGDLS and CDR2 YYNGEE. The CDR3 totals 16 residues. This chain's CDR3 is CASSGGLGDPKNIQYF. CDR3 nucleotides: TGTGCCAGCAGCGGGGGACTAGGAGACCCCAAAAACATTCAGTACTTC.

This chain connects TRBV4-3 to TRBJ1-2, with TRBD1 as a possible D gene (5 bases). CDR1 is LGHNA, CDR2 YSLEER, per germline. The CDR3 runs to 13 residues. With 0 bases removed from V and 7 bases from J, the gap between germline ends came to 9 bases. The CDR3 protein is CASSQDRVRGYTF. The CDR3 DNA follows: TGCGCCAGCAGCCAAGACAGGGTACGTGGCTACACCTTC.

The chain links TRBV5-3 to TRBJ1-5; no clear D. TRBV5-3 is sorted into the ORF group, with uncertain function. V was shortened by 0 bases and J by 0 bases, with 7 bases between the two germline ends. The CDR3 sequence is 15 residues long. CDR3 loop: CARSLVGDSNQPQHF. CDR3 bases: TGTGCCAGAAGCTTGGTCGGTGATAGCAATCAGCCCCAGCATTTT.

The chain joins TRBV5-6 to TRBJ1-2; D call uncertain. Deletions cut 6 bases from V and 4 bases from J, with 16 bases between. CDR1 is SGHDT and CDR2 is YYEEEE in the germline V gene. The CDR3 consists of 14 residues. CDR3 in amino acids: CASTLGRAGYGYTF. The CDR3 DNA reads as TGTGCCAGCACCCTCGGGAGGGCAGGCTATGGCTACACCTTC.

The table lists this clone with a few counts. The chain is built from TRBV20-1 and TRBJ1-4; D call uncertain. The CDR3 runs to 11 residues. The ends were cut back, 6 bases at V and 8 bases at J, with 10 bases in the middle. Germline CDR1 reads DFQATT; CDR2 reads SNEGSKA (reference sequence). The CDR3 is CSAKDGEKLFF. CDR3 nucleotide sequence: TGCAGTGCCAAAGACGGGGAAAAACTGTTTTTT.